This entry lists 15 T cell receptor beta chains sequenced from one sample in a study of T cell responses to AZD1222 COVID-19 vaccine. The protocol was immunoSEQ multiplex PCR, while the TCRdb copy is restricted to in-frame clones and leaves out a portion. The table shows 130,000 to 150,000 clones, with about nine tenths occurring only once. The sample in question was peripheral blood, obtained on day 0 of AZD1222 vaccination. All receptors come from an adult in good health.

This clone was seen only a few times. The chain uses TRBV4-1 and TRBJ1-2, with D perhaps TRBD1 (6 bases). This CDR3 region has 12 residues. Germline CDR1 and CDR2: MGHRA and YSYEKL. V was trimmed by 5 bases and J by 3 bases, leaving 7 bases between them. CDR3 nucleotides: TGCGCCAGCAGCACAGGGCACTATGGCTACACCTTC. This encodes CASSTGHYGYTF.

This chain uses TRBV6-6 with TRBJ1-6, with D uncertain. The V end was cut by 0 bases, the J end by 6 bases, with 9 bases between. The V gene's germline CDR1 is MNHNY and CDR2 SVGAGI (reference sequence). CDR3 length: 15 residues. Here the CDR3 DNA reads TGTGCCAGCAGTTACTCCACAACCACTAATTCACCCCTCCACTTT. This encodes CASSYSTTTNSPLHF.

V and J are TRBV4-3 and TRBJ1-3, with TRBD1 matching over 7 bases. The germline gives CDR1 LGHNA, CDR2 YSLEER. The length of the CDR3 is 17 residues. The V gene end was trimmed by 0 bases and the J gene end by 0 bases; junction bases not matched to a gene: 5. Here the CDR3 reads CASSQEWGQLSGNTIYF. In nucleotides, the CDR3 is TGCGCCAGCAGCCAAGAGTGGGGACAGCTCTCTGGAAACACCATATATTTT.

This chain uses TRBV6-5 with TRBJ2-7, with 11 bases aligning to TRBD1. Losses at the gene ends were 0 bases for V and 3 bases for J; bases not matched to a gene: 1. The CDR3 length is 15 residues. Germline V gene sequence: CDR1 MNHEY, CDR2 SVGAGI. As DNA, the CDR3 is TGTGCCAGCAGTTACTCCGGGACAGGGGGCTACGAGCAGTACTTC. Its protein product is CASSYSGTGGYEQYF.

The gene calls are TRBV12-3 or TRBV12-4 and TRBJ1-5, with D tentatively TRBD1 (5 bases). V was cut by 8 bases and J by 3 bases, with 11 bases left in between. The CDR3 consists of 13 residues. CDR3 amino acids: CASARGPNQPQHF. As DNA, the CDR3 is TGTGCCAGCGCGCGGGGCCCCAATCAGCCCCAGCATTTT.

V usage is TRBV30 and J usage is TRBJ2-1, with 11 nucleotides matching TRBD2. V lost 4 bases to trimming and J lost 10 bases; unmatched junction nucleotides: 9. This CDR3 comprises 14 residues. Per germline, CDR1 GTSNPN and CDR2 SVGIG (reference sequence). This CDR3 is CAWTSGRPRPEQFF. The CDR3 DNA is TGTGCCTGGACTAGCGGGAGGCCGCGGCCCGAGCAGTTCTTC.

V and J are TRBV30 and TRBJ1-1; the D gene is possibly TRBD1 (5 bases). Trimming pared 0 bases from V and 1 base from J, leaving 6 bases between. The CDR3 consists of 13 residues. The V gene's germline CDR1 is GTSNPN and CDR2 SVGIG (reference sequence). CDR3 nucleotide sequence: TGTGCCTGGAGTGTGGGGGGGAACACTGAAGCTTTCTTT. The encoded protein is CAWSVGGNTEAFF.

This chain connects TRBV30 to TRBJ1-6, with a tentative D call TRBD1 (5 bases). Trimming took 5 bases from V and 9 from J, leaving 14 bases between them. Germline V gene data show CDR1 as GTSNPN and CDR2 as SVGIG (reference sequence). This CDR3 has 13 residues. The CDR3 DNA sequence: TGTGCCTGGGGCGACAGTATGAGTTCACCCCTCCACTTT. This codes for CAWGDSMSSPLHF. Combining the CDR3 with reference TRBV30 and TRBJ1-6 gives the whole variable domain SQTIHQWPATLVQPVGSPLSLECTVEGTSNPNLYWYRQAAGRGLQLLFYSVGIGQISSEVPQNLSASRPQDRQFILSSKKLLLSDSGFYLCAWGDSMSSPLHFGNGTRLTVT.

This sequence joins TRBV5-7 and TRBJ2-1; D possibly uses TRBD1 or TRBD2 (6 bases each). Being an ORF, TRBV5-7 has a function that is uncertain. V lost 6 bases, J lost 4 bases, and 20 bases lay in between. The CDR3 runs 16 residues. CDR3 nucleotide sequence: TGTGCCAGCACCTGGGGGCGGCTAGCGAAATACAATGAGCAGTTCTTC. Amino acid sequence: CASTWGRLAKYNEQFF.

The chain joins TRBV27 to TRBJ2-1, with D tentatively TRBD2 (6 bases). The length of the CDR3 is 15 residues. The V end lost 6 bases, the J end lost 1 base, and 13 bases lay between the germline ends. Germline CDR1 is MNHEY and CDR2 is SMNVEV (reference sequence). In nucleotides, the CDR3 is TGTGCCAGCAGACCGGGACTCCTTTCCTACAATGAGCAGTTCTTC. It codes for CASRPGLLSYNEQFF.

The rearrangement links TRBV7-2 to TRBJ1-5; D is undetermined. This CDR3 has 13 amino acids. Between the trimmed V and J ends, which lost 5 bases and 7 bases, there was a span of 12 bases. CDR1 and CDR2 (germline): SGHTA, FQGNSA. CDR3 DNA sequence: TGTGCCAGCAGCCCAGAGTTTAACCAGCCCCAGCATTTT. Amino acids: CASSPEFNQPQHF.

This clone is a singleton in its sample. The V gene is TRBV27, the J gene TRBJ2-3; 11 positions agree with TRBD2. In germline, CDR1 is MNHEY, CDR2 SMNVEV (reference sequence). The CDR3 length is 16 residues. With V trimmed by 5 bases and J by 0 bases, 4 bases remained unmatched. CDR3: CASSPGLAASTDTQYF. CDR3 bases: TGTGCCAGCAGTCCGGGACTAGCGGCTAGCACAGATACGCAGTATTTT.

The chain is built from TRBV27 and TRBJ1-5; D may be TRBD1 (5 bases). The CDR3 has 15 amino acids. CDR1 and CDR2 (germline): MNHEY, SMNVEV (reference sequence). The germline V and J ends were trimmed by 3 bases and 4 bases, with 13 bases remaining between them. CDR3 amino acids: CASSFTGTANQPQHF. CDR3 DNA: TGTGCCAGCAGTTTTACCGGGACGGCTAATCAGCCCCAGCATTTT.

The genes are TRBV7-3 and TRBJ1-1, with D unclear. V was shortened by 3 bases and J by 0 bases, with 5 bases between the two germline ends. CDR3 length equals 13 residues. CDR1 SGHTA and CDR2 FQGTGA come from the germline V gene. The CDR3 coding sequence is TGTGCCAGCAGCTTGGAAGTGAACACTGAAGCTTTCTTT. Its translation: CASSLEVNTEAFF.

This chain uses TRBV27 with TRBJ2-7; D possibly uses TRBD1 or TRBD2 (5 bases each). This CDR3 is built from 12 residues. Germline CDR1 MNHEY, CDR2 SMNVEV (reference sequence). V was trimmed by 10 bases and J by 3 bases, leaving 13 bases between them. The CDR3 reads CATGWDGYEQYF. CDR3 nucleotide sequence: TGTGCCACGGGGTGGGACGGCTACGAGCAGTACTTC.